These 27 T cell receptor beta chains share one sample of origin, sequenced in a study of T-cell reconstitution after alpha-beta-depleted transplantation in children. Unique molecular identifiers featured in how the TCRbeta library was prepared. TCRdb itself ran the PCR reads through MiXCR, one entry per CDR3 protein. This table holds approximately 79,000 distinct CDR3 sequences, roughly 18% found once. The sample in question was PBMCs, mostly from graft donor cells, obtained 360 days after TCRalphabeta/CD19-depleted stem cell transplant. The origin of the receptors is a male patient between 2 and 10 years old who had a stem cell transplant for acute lymphoblastic leukemia, so the T cells may come from the graft donor.

The genes are TRBV4-2 and TRBJ2-5; D might be TRBD1 (7 bases). The CDR3 has 15 residues. In germline, CDR1 is LGHNA, CDR2 YNFKEQ. V was shortened by 4 bases and J by 6 bases, with 18 bases between the two germline ends. The CDR3: CASSPVEGARKTQYF. The CDR3 DNA follows: TGTGCCAGCAGCCCGGTGGAGGGGGCACGGAAGACCCAGTACTTC.

Here the CDR3 reads CAISQEVMSEAFF. CDR3 nucleotide sequence: TGTGCCATCAGTCAGGAGGTAATGAGTGAAGCTTTCTTT. The V gene is TRBV10-3, the J gene TRBJ1-1; D gene uncertain. This CDR3 is 13 amino acids long. Germline V gene sequence: CDR1 ENHRY, CDR2 SYGVKD. Between the trimmed V and J ends, which lost 5 bases and 7 bases, there was a span of 14 bases.

This clonotype has just a few counts. The V call is TRBV5-1, the J call TRBJ2-5; 11 nucleotides align to TRBD2. The CDR3 spans 15 residues. Germline assignment: CDR1 SGHRS and CDR2 YFSETQ. J lost 4 bases, V lost 3 bases, and 5 bases had no gene match. DNA of the CDR3: TGCGCCAGCAGCTCCCTCGGGACTAGCGGAGAGACCCAGTACTTC. Amino acids: CASSSLGTSGETQYF.

The chain recombines TRBV4-1 with TRBJ2-5, with 13 nucleotides matching TRBD2. Germline V gene lookup returns CDR1 MGHRA and CDR2 YSYEKL. V was clipped by 0 bases and J by 5 bases; unmatched bases: 6. The length of the CDR3 is 17 residues. The CDR3 loop is CASSQERTSGRKETQYF. The CDR3 DNA reads TGCGCCAGCAGCCAAGAACGGACTAGCGGGAGAAAGGAGACCCAGTACTTC.

The chain uses TRBV12-3 or TRBV12-4 and TRBJ1-2; D is ambiguous. CDR3 size: 14 residues. Trimming shortened V by 10 bases and J by 2 bases, and 17 bases separated the two germline ends. The CDR3: CATQRWTANYGYTF. The CDR3 DNA is TGTGCCACCCAACGATGGACGGCCAACTATGGCTACACCTTC.

This clonotype occurred a few times. This chain uses TRBV6-5 with TRBJ1-4; D may be TRBD1 (6 bases). Trimming pared 2 bases from V and 8 bases from J, leaving 12 bases between. The CDR3 spans 14 residues. Germline values: CDR1 MNHEY, CDR2 SVGAGI. In DNA form, the CDR3 reads TGTGCCAGCAGTTACGGACAGCGACAAGAAAAACTGTTTTTT. The encoded protein is CASSYGQRQEKLFF.

The V and J genes are TRBV5-4 and TRBJ2-1; D is uncertain. The CDR3 has 13 amino acids. Trimming stripped 5 bases from V and 8 bases from J, with 14 bases between. Per germline, CDR1 SGHNT and CDR2 YYREEE (reference sequence). Here the CDR3 DNA reads TGTGCCAGCAGTCTAGGGTGGGTCGATGAGCAGTTCTTC. This gives the protein CASSLGWVDEQFF.

The gene calls are TRBV7-2 and TRBJ2-1; D remains ambiguous. The CDR3 length is 13 residues. Germline lookup yields CDR1 SGHTA and CDR2 FQGNSA. V shed 1 base and J shed 7 bases, with 8 bases lying between them. The CDR3 here is CASSLVVRNEQFF. DNA of the CDR3: TGTGCCAGCAGCTTAGTAGTGCGGAATGAGCAGTTCTTC.

This clonotype was seen at least ten times. The V call is TRBV5-1, the J call TRBJ2-2; D is ambiguous. The CDR3 loop spans 15 amino acids. Germline CDR1 reads SGHRS; CDR2 reads YFSETQ. The V end was cut by 0 bases, the J end by 1 base, with 7 bases between. The CDR3 sequence: CASSLVARNTGELFF. DNA for the CDR3: TGCGCCAGCAGCTTGGTTGCGAGGAACACCGGGGAGCTGTTTTTT. The variable domain in full, with the rest retrieved from reference TRBV5-1 and TRBJ2-2, is KAGVTQTPRYLIKTRGQQVTLSCSPISGHRSVSWYQQTPGQGLQFLFEYFSETQRNKGNFPGRFSGRQFSNSRSEMNVSTLELGDSALYLCASSLVARNTGELFFGEGSRLTVL.

In this sample, this clonotype turned up a few times. The CDR3 protein is CASSQEWTSGRGKNIQYF. The CDR3 coding sequence is TGTGCCAGCAGCCAAGAATGGACTAGCGGGAGAGGCAAAAACATTCAGTACTTC. This chain uses TRBV3-1 with TRBJ2-4; 13 nucleotides agree with TRBD2. The V and J ends lost 0 bases and 3 bases, in that order; junction bases with no gene match: 5. CDR1 and CDR2 (germline): LGHDT, YNNKEL (reference sequence). The length of the CDR3 is 18 residues.

Comments on this clonotype: Compared with germline, one end of the junction differs, possibly owing to a read error. The rearrangement joins TRBV7-9 to TRBJ2-5, with a weak D call TRBD1 (6 bases). The CDR3 is 15 residues long. Germline assignment: CDR1 SEHNR and CDR2 FQNEAQ (reference sequence). The DNA for the CDR3 is TGTGCCAGCAGCTTAGCGGGGGCAGGCCAAGAGACCCAGTATTTC. Encoded protein: CASSLAGAGQETQYF. Full variable domain (outside the CDR3, taken from reference TRBV7-9 and TRBJ2-5): DTGVSQNPRHKITKRGQNVTFRCDPISEHNRLYWYRQTLGQGPEFLTYFQNEAQLEKSRLLSDRFSAERPKGSFSTLEIQRTEQGDSAMYLCASSLAGAGQETQYFGPGTRLLVL.

V gene TRBV10-3 combines with J gene TRBJ2-2; D is perhaps TRBD1 (7 bases). There are 13 residues in the CDR3. Per germline, CDR1 ENHRY and CDR2 SYGVKD. The ends were cut back, 6 bases at V and 8 bases at J, with 13 bases in the middle. The CDR3 is CAISETGTGELFF. The CDR3 bases are TGTGCCATCAGCGAGACAGGGACTGGGGAGCTGTTTTTT.

V is TRBV5-1 and J is TRBJ2-7; tentative D call: TRBD1 (5 bases). This CDR3 contains 13 residues. V lost 4 bases and J 4 bases, leaving 12 bases between the germline ends. The V gene's germline CDR1 is SGHRS and CDR2 YFSETQ. CDR3 region: CASSRVRGYEQYF. The CDR3, as DNA: TGCGCCAGCAGCAGGGTAAGGGGTTACGAGCAGTACTTC. Looking up the rest from reference TRBV5-1 and TRBJ2-7 gives the full variable domain: KAGVTQTPRYLIKTRGQQVTLSCSPISGHRSVSWYQQTPGQGLQFLFEYFSETQRNKGNFPGRFSGRQFSNSRSEMNVSTLELGDSALYLCASSRVRGYEQYFGPGTRLTVT.

J is TRBJ2-7 and V is TRBV19, with 8 bases lining up with TRBD1. The CDR3 has 14 residues. V was clipped by 5 bases and J by 0 bases; unmatched bases: 3. Germline lookup yields CDR1 LNHDA and CDR2 SQIVND (reference sequence). CDR3 bases: TGTGCCAGTAGTGGGGACAGGCTCTCCTACGAGCAGTACTTC. It yields the protein CASSGDRLSYEQYF.

V is TRBV27 and J is TRBJ2-7, with 7 bases that match TRBD2. Per germline, CDR1 MNHEY and CDR2 SMNVEV (reference sequence). The CDR3 totals 17 residues. The V gene end was trimmed by 3 bases and the J gene end by 0 bases; junction bases not matched to a gene: 11. CDR3 sequence (DNA): TGTGCCAGCAGTTTCCGAAAACGAAGCGGGAACTCCTACGAGCAGTACTTC. Amino acids: CASSFRKRSGNSYEQYF.

This clonotype was counted only a few times. V is TRBV11-2 and J is TRBJ2-7; no clear D. This CDR3 has 15 residues. Trimming stripped 0 bases from V and 6 bases from J, with 15 bases between. The germline V gene encodes CDR1 SGHAT and CDR2 FQNNGV. The CDR3 here is CASSLDDRLNSEQYF. CDR3 bases: TGTGCCAGCAGCTTAGATGACCGATTAAATTCCGAGCAGTACTTC. Variable domain in full (rest from reference TRBV11-2 and TRBJ2-7): EAGVAQSPRYKIIEKRQSVAFWCNPISGHATLYWYQQILGQGPKLLIQFQNNGVVDDSQLPKDRFSAERLKGVDSTLKIQPAKLEDSAVYLCASSLDDRLNSEQYFGPGTRLTVT.

In its sample, this clonotype was seen a few times. The chain joins TRBV27 to TRBJ2-7, with TRBD1 identical over 9 bases. The CDR3 is 14 residues long. V dropped 1 base and J dropped 4; count of bases not matched to a gene: 2. The V gene's germline CDR1 is MNHEY and CDR2 SMNVEV (reference sequence). The chain's CDR3 is CASSLLGQGYEQYF. DNA for the CDR3: TGTGCCAGCAGTTTATTGGGACAGGGATACGAGCAGTACTTC.

The chain uses TRBV20-1 and TRBJ1-5; D not resolved. CDR3 length: 15 residues. Germline-derived CDR1 and CDR2 are DFQATT and SNEGSKA (reference sequence). Trimming shortened V by 4 bases and J by 0 bases, and 13 bases separated the two germline ends. The CDR3 nucleotides read TGCAGTGCTATGTCCAAGTTTTATAGCAATCAGCCCCAGCATTTT. Encoded protein: CSAMSKFYSNQPQHF.

This clonotype was observed a few times. This chain connects TRBV7-8 to TRBJ1-5, with 8 bases fitting TRBD1. Trimming cost V 4 bases and J 4 bases; bases outside gene matches: 6. The CDR3 covers 15 residues. CDR1 is SGHVS, CDR2 FQNEAQ, per germline. The CDR3 loop is CASSSGQGRNQPQHF. The CDR3 DNA reads as TGTGCCAGCAGCTCTGGACAGGGTCGGAATCAGCCCCAGCATTTT.

This sequence joins TRBV11-2 and TRBJ1-4; 7 bases agree with TRBD1. J gave up 8 bases and V 1 base, and 7 bases lay outside the gene matches. The CDR3 runs to 15 residues. From germline, CDR1 is SGHAT and CDR2 FQNNGV. The DNA of the CDR3 is TGTGCCAGCAGCTTAGTTGGCAGGGGGAACGAAAAACTGTTTTTT. Amino acids: CASSLVGRGNEKLFF.

In this sample, this clonotype turned up a few times. The chain is built from TRBV27 and TRBJ2-3; 10 bases are a match to TRBD2. This CDR3 spans 15 amino acids. The V and J ends lost 2 bases and 6 bases, in that order; junction bases with no gene match: 5. Germline CDR1 is MNHEY and CDR2 is SMNVEV (reference sequence). The CDR3 sequence: CASSLAGTSVDTQYF. DNA of the CDR3: TGTGCCAGCAGTTTAGCCGGGACTAGCGTTGATACGCAGTATTTT.

This sequence joins TRBV4-1 and TRBJ2-1; 8 bases agree with TRBD2. The CDR3 length is 16 residues. Germline V gives CDR1 MGHRA, CDR2 YSYEKL. Unmatched junction bases numbered 7, after V lost 0 bases and J lost 6 bases. CDR3 region: CASSQEGSGVVNEQFF. The CDR3 DNA sequence: TGCGCCAGCAGCCAAGAGGGTAGCGGGGTAGTCAATGAGCAGTTCTTC.

This chain joins TRBV6-5 and TRBJ1-6, with 7 bases fitting TRBD1. The CDR3 totals 16 residues. Germline loops: CDR1 MNHEY, CDR2 SVGAGI. The trim removed 2 bases at V and 4 bases at J, leaving 5 bases unmatched. The CDR3 DNA reads TGTGCCAGCAGTTACGGGGACAGATTGTATAATTCACCCCTCCACTTT. It specifies CASSYGDRLYNSPLHF.

There are many counts of this clonotype. The V and J genes are TRBV6-5 and TRBJ2-7, with D possibly matching TRBD1 (6 bases). CDR1 and CDR2 (germline): MNHEY, SVGAGI. V was clipped by 0 bases and J by 3 bases, with 15 bases between them. The CDR3 totals 16 residues. This CDR3 reads CASSYSRDTPFYEQYF. DNA of the CDR3: TGTGCCAGCAGTTACTCTAGGGACACTCCCTTCTACGAGCAGTACTTC.

This clonotype came up a few times. The rearrangement uses TRBV18 and TRBJ2-5; 7 nucleotides agree with TRBD2. The CDR3 contains 15 residues. Germline-derived CDR1 and CDR2 are KGHSH and LQKENI. V gave up 3 bases and J gave up 0 bases; unmatched junction bases: 4. The CDR3 protein is CASSPSLANQETQYF. CDR3 DNA: TGTGCCAGCTCACCTTCACTAGCGAACCAAGAGACCCAGTACTTC.

This clonotype occurred a few times. V is TRBV6-1 and J is TRBJ2-7; TRBD2 might be the D (5 bases). Germline V gives CDR1 MNHNS, CDR2 SASEGT. V gave up 4 bases and J gave up 6 bases, with 16 bases separating them. The CDR3 consists of 14 residues. CDR3 DNA: TGTGCCAGCAGTGCTCGGTCGCCTCTAGCCGAGCAGTACTTC. This sequence encodes CASSARSPLAEQYF.

The V call is TRBV12-3 or TRBV12-4, the J call TRBJ2-7, with D unclear. The CDR3 has 13 residues. V dropped 0 bases and J dropped 3 bases, with 6 bases sitting between them. CDR3 sequence: CASSLAANYEQYF. The CDR3 coding sequence is TGTGCCAGCAGTTTAGCGGCAAACTACGAGCAGTACTTC.